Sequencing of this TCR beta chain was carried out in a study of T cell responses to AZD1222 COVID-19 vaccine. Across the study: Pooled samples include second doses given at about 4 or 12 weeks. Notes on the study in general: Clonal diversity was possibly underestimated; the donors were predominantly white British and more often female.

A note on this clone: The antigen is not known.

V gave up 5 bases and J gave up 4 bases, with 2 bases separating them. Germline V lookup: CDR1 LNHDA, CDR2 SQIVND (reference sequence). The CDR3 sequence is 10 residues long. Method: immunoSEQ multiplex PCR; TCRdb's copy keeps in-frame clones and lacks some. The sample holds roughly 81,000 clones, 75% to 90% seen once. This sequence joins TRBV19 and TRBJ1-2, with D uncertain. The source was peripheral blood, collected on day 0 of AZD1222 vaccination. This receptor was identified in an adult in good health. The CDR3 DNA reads TGTGCCAGTAGTGGCTATGGCTACACCTTC. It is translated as CASSGYGYTF. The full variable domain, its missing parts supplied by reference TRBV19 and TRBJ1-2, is DGGITQSPKYLFRKEGQNVTLSCEQNLNHDAMYWYRQDPGQGLRLIYYSQIVNDFQKGDIAEGYSVSREKKESFPLTVTSAQKNPTAFYLCASSGYGYTFGSGTRLTVV.